This record covers a single TCR beta chain. The sample comes from a study of blood T cell repertoires in COVID-19. Study in general: The United States, Italy and Spain provided the acute and convalescent COVID-19 samples. T cells, B-cell-depleted T cells, or PBMCs supplied cDNA or gDNA.

Germline V gives CDR1 DFQATT, CDR2 SNEGSKA (reference sequence). This CDR3 is 11 amino acids long. Authors' processing steps: Amplification with reference gene primers provided the estimates of nucleated cell counts. Measured with immunoSEQ multiplex PCR; TCRdb has only the in-frame clones, and not every one. The DNA was the basis for D and trimming; V, J and clone size are from that table. The sample lists some 260,000 clones, approximately 88% occurring once. Patients in Seattle were enrolled during active infection, then followed longitudinally. This TCR came from a woman between 65 and 79 years old with COVID-19, enrolled during active disease. The sequenced material came from peripheral blood. The chain is built from TRBV20-1 and TRBJ2-7, with D possibly TRBD2 on 6 matching bases. The CDR3 sequence is CAVTGAYEQYF. Written as DNA, the CDR3 is TGCGCGGTAACGGGAGCCTACGAGCAGTACTTC.